Sequencing of this T cell receptor (beta chain) was carried out in a study of spatial heterogeneity in lung cancer. TCR cDNA molecules each carried a unique molecular identifier. TCRdb reprocessed the 5' RACE reads via MiXCR and lists one record per CDR3 protein. This sample carries about 30,000 distinct CDR3 sequences, approximately 5.4% of them seen once, and the ten largest clones take 22%. The V and J ends lost 3 bases and 0 bases, in that order; junction bases with no gene match: 6. The germline V gene has CDR1 SGDLS and CDR2 YYNGEE. The CDR3 loop spans 16 amino acids. This clonotype showed up many times. Time point given: blood at routine non-recurrence follow-up after resection. Material for sequencing was whole RNA from tumor, nontumor lung or frozen PBMC, left unsorted.

This receptor was identified in a male donor with early-stage non-small cell lung cancer. The specimen comprised PBMCs, sampled at follow-up. V is TRBV9 and J is TRBJ2-3, with 8 bases that match TRBD2. CDR3 nucleotide sequence: TGTGCCAGCAGCGCCCGACTAGCGACGAGCACAGATACGCAGTATTTT. Its protein is CASSARLATSTDTQYF.